Below, 2 T cell receptor beta chains from the same sample are listed, as sequenced in a study of T-cell memory formation after mild COVID-19. TCRdb re-derived calls from the 5' RACE reads in MiXCR, one entry per CDR3 protein. There are around 250,000 distinct CDR3 sequences in the sample; around 16% occur only once, and more than 20% lies in the top ten. Sequencing was carried out using PBMCs or a T cell subset sorted from them (not recorded which). The receptors here all came from a man aged 18 to 30 who had mild COVID-19 (a few samples of this study predate the infection). Cell type and time point are not known.

This clonotype was observed many times. The germline gene is not matched at one end of the junction; a read error may be the cause. The chain uses TRBV7-2 and TRBJ2-7; 7 bases align to TRBD1. There are 13 residues in the CDR3. Germline CDR1 and CDR2: SGHTA and FQGNSA. CDR3 in DNA: TGCGCCAGCAGCCCTGACAGGGCCTACGAGCAGTACTTC. As protein: CASSPDRAYEQYF. Using reference TRBV7-2 and TRBJ2-7 for the parts outside the CDR3, the full variable domain is GAGVSQSPSNKVTEKGKDVELRCDPISGHTALYWYRQSLGQGLEFLIYFQGNSAPDKSGLPSDRFSAERTGGSVSTLTIQRTQQEDSAVYLCASSPDRAYEQYFGPGTRLTVT.

The chain is built from TRBV9 and TRBJ2-1, with D unresolved. V was clipped by 3 bases and J by 8 bases, with 9 bases between them. Germline assignment: CDR1 SGDLS and CDR2 YYNGEE. This CDR3 comprises 12 residues. The CDR3 spells CASSASPHEQFF. CDR3 in DNA: TGTGCCAGCAGCGCCTCGCCCCATGAGCAGTTCTTC.